These 3 T cell receptor beta chains were all obtained from the same sample, sequenced in a study of regulatory T cells in long-lasting Graves disease. TCR beta libraries were built with iRepertoire HTBI primers and Arm-PCR of CDR3 regions. Via MiXCR, TCRdb re-called the multiplex PCR reads, giving one row per CDR3 protein. Of hundreds of thousands of distinct CDR3 sequences listed, less than 25% are singletons. Time point: persistent/refractory GD, antithyroid drugs over 5 years with positive TRAb. RNA from PBMCs was the source of the TCR library. The sample here was peripheral blood mononuclear cells (PBMCs), taken when the disease was refractory, from a patient treated with antithyroid drugs. These receptor sequences come from a female donor with Graves disease.

This chain uses TRBV4-1 with TRBJ1-1, with D perhaps matching TRBD1 (5 bases). CDR1 and CDR2 (germline): MGHRA, YSYEKL. Between the trimmed V and J ends, which lost 0 bases and 13 bases, there was a span of 15 bases. CDR3 length: 13 residues. The CDR3 bases are TGCGCCAGCAGCCAAGATGGGGCAGGCCTACGTTTCTTT. Translation gives CASSQDGAGLRFF.

The table lists this clonotype with many counts. The chain joins TRBV10-3 to TRBJ2-7, with 11 bases lining up with TRBD1. Looked up from germline, CDR1 is ENHRY and CDR2 is SYGVKD. The CDR3 consists of 13 residues. The V and J ends lost 11 bases and 4 bases, in that order; junction bases with no gene match: 7. The CDR3 reads CASDRGREYEQYF. As DNA, the CDR3 is TGTGCCTCGGACAGGGGGCGCGAATACGAGCAGTACTTC.

The chain carries TRBV7-2 and TRBJ2-3, with 9 bases fitting TRBD1. V shed 4 bases and J 5 bases; nucleotides not matched to a gene: 7. The CDR3 runs to 15 residues. In germline, CDR1 is SGHTA, CDR2 FQGNSA. The CDR3 loop reads CASSWWGTGKDTQYF. The CDR3 DNA sequence: TGTGCCAGCAGCTGGTGGGGGACAGGGAAAGATACGCAGTATTTT.